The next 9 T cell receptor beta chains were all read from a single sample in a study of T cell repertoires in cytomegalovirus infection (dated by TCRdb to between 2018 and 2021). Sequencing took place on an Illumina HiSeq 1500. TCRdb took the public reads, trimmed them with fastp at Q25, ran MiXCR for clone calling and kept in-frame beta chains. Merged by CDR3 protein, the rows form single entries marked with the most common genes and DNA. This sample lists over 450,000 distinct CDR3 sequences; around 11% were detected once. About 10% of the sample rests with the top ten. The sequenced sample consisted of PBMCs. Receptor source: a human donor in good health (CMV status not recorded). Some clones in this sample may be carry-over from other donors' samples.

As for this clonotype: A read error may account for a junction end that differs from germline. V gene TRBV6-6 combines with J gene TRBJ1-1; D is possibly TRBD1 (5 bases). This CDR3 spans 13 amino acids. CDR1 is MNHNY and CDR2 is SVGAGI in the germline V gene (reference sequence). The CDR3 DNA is TGTACCAGCAACCCGGCCGAGGGGACTGAAGCTTTCTTT. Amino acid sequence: CTSNPAEGTEAFF.

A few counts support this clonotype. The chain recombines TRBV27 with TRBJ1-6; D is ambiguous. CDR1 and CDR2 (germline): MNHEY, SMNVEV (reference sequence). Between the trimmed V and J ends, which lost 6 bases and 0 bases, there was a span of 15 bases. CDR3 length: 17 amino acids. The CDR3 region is CASSKFLGSSYNSPLHF. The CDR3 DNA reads TGTGCCAGCAGCAAATTCCTCGGGAGCTCCTATAATTCACCCCTCCACTTT.

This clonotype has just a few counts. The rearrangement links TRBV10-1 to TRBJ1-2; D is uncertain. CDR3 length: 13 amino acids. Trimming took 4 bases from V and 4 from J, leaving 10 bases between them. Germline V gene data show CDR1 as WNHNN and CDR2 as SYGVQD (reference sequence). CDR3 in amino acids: CASSAGRSYGYTF. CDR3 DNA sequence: TGCGCCAGCAGTGCTGGTCGAAGCTATGGCTACACCTTC.

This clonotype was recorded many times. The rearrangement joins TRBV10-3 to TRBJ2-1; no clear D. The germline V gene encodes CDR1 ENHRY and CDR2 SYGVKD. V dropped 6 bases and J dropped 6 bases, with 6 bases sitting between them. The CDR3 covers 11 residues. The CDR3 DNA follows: TGTGCCATCAGAAGTCTCAATGAGCAGTTCTTC. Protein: CAIRSLNEQFF.

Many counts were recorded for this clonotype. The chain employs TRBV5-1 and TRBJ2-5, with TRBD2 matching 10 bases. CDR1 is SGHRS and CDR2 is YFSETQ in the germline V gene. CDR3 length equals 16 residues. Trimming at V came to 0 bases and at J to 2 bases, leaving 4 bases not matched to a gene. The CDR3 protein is CASSLVPSGGQETQYF. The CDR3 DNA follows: TGCGCCAGCAGCTTGGTGCCTAGCGGGGGTCAAGAGACCCAGTACTTC.

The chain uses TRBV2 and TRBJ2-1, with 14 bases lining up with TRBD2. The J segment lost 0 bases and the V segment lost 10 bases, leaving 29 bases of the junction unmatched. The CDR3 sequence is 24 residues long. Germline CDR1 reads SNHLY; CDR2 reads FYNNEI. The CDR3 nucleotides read TGTGCCATCCACCCTCAGGGCCTACCGGGACTAGCGGGAGATAAGTCGAGCTCCTACAATGAGCAGTTCTTC. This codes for CAIHPQGLPGLAGDKSSSYNEQFF.

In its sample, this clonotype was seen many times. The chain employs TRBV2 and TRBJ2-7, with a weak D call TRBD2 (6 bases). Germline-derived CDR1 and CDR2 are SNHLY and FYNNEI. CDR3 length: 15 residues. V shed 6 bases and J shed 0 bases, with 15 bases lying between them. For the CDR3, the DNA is TGTGCCAGCAGGAAGCCGGGACTGAGCTCCTACGAGCAGTACTTC. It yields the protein CASRKPGLSSYEQYF.

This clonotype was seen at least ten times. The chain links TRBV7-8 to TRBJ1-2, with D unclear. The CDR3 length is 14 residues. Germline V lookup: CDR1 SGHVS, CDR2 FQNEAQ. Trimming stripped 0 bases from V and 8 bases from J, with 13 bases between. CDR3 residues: CASSLAIFTEGYTF. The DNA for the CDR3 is TGTGCCAGCAGCTTAGCGATTTTTACGGAGGGCTACACCTTC.

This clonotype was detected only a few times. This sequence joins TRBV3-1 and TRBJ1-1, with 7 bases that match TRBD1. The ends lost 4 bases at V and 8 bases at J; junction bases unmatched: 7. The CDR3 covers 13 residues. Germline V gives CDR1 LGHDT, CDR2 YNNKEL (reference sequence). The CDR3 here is CASSRADREEAFF. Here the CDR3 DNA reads TGTGCCAGCAGCCGAGCCGACAGGGAGGAAGCTTTCTTT.